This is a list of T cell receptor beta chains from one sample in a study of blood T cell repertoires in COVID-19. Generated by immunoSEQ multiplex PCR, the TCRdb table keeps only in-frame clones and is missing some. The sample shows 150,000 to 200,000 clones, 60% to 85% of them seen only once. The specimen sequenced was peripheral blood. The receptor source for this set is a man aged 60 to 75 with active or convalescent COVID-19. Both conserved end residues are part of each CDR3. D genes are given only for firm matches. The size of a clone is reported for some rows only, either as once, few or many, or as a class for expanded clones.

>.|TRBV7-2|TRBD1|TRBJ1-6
TGTGCCAGCAGCATCCGACAGGGGCAATATAATTCACCCCTCCACTTT
CASSIRQGQYNSPLHF
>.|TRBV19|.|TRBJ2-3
TGTGCCAGTAGTCGGACTGCGGCCCCAGATACGCAGTATTTT
CASSRTAAPDTQYF
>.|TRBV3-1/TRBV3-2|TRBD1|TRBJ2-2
TGTGCCAGCACCGGACAGGGGGGCTACGGGGAGCTGTTTTTT
CASTGQGGYGELFF
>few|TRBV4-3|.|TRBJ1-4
TGCGCCAGCAGCCAACAGGGCCTGGATGAAAAACTGTTTTTT
CASSQQGLDEKLFF
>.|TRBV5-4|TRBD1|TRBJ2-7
TGTGCCAGCAGCTTTGAGGGACAGTTCTACGAGCAGTACTTC
CASSFEGQFYEQYF
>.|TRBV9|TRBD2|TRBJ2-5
TGTGCCAGCAGCGTAGACCCGGGAGGAGCAGAGACCCAGTACTTC
CASSVDPGGAETQYF
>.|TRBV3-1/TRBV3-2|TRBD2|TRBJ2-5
TGTGCCAGCAGTCCTTTAGCGGGATTGGAGACCCAGTACTTC
CASSPLAGLETQYF
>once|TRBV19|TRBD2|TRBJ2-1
TGTGCCAGTAGTATAGCCCTCGGGACTAGCGGGCCTAGCTCCTACAATGAGCAGTTCTTC
CASSIALGTSGPSSYNEQFF
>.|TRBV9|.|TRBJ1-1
TGTGCCAGCAGCGTGACGTCTAGGCTCACTGAAGCTTTCTTT
CASSVTSRLTEAFF
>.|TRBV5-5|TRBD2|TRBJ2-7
TGTGCCAGCTTCCGGACTAGCGGGAGCTCTATTAGGCCGTACTTC
CASFRTSGSSIRPYF
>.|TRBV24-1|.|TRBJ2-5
TGTGCCACCAGTGATCCTGGCCCCCGTGAGACCCAGTACTTC
CATSDPGPRETQYF
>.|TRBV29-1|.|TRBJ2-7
TGCAGCGTTGCTGAGAGCTACGAGCAGTACTTC
CSVAESYEQYF
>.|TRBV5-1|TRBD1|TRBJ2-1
TGCGCCAGCAGCTGGACAGGGGGTCTCAATGAGCAGTTCTTC
CASSWTGGLNEQFF
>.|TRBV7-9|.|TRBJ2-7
TGTGCCAGCAGCCGACTCGGAGACCGAGAGCAGTACTTC
CASSRLGDREQYF
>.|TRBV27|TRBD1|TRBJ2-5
TGTGCCAGCAGCGCCTTTCAAAACAGGGGTTGGGAGACCCAGTACTTC
CASSAFQNRGWETQYF
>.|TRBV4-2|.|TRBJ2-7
TGTGCCAGCAGGGCTGGACTTACCTACGAGCAGTACTTC
CASRAGLTYEQYF
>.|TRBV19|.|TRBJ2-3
TGTGCCAGTAGTATAAGGCGACAGGCCCAAGGCACAGATACGCAGTATTTT
CASSIRRQAQGTDTQYF
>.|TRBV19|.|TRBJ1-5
TGTGCCAGTAGTTCGCAGAGGGATCAGCCCCAGCATTTT
CASSSQRDQPQHF
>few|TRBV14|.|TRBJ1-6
TGTGCCAGCAGCGCTTCAGTGAATTCACCCCTCCACTTT
CASSASVNSPLHF
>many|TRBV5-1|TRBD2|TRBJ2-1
TGCGCCAGCAGCTTTGGGGACTACTACAATGAGCAGTTCTTC
CASSFGDYYNEQFF
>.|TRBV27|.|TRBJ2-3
TGTGCCAGCAGCCATAGCGGCACAGATACGCAGTATTTT
CASSHSGTDTQYF
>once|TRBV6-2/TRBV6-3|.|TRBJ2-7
TGTGCCAGCAGTTTTGCGGGGACCTACGAGCAGTACTTC
CASSFAGTYEQYF
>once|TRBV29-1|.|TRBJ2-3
TGCAGCGTTGGTGGCGATACGCAGTATTTT
CSVGGDTQYF
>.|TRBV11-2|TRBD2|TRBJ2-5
TGTGCCAGCAGTCGATCCGGGACTAGCGGGCCTCAAGAGACCCAGTACTTC
CASSRSGTSGPQETQYF
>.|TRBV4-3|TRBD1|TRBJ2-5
TGCGCCAGCAGCCAAAATTACGACAGGGAGTCGCGTGAGACCCAGTACTTC
CASSQNYDRESRETQYF
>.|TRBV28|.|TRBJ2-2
TGTGCCAGCAGTTTTCCGTGGTCCCGGACCGGGGAGCTGTTTTTT
CASSFPWSRTGELFF
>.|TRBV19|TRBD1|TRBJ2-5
TGTGCCAGTAGTCCTCGGACAGGGAGGAAGACCCAGTACTTC
CASSPRTGRKTQYF
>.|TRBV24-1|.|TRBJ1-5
TGTGCCACCAGCGACAGGTCATCTCAGCCCCAGCATTTT
CATSDRSSQPQHF
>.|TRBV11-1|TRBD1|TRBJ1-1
TGTGCCAGCAGCTTGAGGGGGCTACAGGGGTACACTGAAGCTTTCTTT
CASSLRGLQGYTEAFF
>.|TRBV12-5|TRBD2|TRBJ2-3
TGTGCTAGTGGTCGGCTGACTAGCGGAAGAAAGGCAGATACGCAGTATTTT
CASGRLTSGRKADTQYF
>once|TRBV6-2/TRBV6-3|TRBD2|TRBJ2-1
TGTGCCAGCAGTGCTAGCGGGAGGGGATACAATGAGCAGTTCTTC
CASSASGRGYNEQFF
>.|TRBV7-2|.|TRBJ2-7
TGTGCCAGCAGCCCAAACCTAAGGACATCCGAGCAGTACTTC
CASSPNLRTSEQYF
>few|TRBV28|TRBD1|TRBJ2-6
TGTGCCAGCAGCCTGGACAGGGCTGGGGCCAACGTCCTGACTTTC
CASSLDRAGANVLTF
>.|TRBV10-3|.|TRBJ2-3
TGTGCCATCAGCCCCGATGGCGGGACGGCAGATACGCAGTATTTT
CAISPDGGTADTQYF
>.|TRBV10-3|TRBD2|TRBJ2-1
TGTGCCATCAGACCGGGACTAGCGGAAGATTATGAGCAGTTCTTC
CAIRPGLAEDYEQFF
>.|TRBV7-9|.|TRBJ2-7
TGTGCCAGCCTTTCCGGAGGCAGCTCCTACGAGCAGTACTTC
CASLSGGSSYEQYF
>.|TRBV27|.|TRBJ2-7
TGTGCCAGCAGTCGACCAGGTATCCTCTACGAGCAGTACTTC
CASSRPGILYEQYF
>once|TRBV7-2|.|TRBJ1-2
TGTGCCAGCAGCTCTAATCACCCATATGGCTACACCTTC
CASSSNHPYGYTF
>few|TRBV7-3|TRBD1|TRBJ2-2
TGTGCCAGCAACAGGGGTACCGGGGAGCTGTTTTTT
CASNRGTGELFF
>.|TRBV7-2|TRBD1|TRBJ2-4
TGTGCCAGCAGCTTAGCGCAAGGGGGCGCGGCCAAAAACATTCAGTACTTC
CASSLAQGGAAKNIQYF
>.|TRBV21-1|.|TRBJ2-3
TGTGCCAGCTTAGCGGGAGCTAAAGATACGCAGTATTTT
CASLAGAKDTQYF
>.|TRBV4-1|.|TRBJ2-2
TGCGCCAGCAGCCAAATGATTCAGACGAACACCGGGGAGCTGTTTTTT
CASSQMIQTNTGELFF
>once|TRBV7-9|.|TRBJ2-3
TGTGCCAGCAGCTCCCCCCCCAGGGGCCGCACAGATACGCAGTATTTT
CASSSPPRGRTDTQYF
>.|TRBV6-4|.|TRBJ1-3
TGTGCCAGCAGTGACGAATGGGGGGAAAGAGGAAACACCATATATTTT
CASSDEWGERGNTIYF
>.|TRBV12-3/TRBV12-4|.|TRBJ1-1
TGTGCCAGCAGTTTGGGGCAAAACACTGAAGCTTTCTTT
CASSLGQNTEAFF
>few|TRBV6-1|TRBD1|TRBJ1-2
TGTGCCAGCAGTGACCCTGGGACAGCTGGATACTATGGCTACACCTTC
CASSDPGTAGYYGYTF